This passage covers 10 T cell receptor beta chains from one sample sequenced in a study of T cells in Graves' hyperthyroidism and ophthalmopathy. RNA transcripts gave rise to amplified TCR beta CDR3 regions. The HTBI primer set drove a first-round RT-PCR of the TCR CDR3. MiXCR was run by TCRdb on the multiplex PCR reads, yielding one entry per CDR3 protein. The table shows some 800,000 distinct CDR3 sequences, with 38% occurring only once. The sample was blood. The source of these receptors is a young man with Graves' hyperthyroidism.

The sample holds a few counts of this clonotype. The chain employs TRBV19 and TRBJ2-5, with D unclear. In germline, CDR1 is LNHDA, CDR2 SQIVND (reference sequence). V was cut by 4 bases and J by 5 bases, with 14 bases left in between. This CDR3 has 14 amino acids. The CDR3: CASSTGPTRETQYF. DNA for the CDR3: TGTGCCAGTAGTACAGGACCTACCAGGGAGACCCAGTACTTC.

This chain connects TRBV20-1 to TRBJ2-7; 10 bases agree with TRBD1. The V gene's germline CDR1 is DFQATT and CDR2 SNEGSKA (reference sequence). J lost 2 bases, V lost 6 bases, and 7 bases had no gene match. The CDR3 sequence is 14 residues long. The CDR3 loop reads CSATRDRGPYEQYF. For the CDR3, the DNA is TGCAGTGCCACACGGGACAGGGGCCCCTACGAGCAGTACTTC.

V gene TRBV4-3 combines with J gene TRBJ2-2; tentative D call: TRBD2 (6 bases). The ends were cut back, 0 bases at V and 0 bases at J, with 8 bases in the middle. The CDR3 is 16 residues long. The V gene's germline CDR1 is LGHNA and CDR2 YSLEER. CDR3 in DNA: TGCGCCAGCAGCCAAGAAAGCGGGCCGAACACCGGGGAGCTGTTTTTT. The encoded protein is CASSQESGPNTGELFF.

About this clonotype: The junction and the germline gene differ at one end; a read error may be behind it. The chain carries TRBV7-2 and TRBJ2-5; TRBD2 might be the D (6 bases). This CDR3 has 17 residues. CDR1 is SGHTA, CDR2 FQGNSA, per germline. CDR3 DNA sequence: TGTGACAGCAGCTTCTGGGTGAGGAGGGATGTCCAAGAGACCCAGTACTTC. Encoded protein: CDSSFWVRRDVQETQYF.

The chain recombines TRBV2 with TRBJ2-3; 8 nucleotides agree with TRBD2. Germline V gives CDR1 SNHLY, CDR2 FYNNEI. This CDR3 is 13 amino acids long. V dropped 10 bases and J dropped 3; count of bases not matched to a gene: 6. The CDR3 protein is CAITAGVTDTQYF. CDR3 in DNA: TGTGCCATCACAGCGGGAGTGACAGATACGCAGTATTTT.

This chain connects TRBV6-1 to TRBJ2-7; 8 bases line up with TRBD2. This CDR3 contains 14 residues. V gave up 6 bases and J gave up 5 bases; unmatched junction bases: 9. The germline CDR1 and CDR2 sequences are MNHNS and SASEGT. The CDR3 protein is CASSLKSGGDEQYF. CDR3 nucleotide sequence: TGTGCCAGCAGCCTTAAATCCGGGGGGGACGAGCAGTACTTC.

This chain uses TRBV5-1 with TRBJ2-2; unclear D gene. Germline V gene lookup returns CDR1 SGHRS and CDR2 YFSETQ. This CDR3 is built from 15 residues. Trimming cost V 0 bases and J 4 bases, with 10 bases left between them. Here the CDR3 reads CASSLVGSTTGELFF. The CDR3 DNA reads TGCGCCAGCAGCTTGGTGGGGTCGACCACCGGGGAGCTGTTTTTT.

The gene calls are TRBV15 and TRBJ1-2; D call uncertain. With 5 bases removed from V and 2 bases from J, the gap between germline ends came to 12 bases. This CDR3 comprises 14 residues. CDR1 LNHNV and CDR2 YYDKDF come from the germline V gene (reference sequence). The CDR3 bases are TGTGCCACCAGCGCGGAGGGCCTAAACTATGGCTACACCTTC. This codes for CATSAEGLNYGYTF.

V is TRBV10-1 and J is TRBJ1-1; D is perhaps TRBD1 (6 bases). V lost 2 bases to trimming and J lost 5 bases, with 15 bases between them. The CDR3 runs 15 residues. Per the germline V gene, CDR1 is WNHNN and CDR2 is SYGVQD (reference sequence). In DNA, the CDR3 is TGCGCCAGCAGTGAGGCCGCCGGGGGCGGAACTGAAGCTTTCTTT. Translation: CASSEAAGGGTEAFF.

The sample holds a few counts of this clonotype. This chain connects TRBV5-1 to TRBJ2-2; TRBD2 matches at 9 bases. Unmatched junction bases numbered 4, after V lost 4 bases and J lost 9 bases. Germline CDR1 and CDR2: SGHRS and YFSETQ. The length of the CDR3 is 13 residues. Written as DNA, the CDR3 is TGCGCCAGCAGCCTTAGCGGGAGTAGGGAGCTGTTTTTT. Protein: CASSLSGSRELFF.